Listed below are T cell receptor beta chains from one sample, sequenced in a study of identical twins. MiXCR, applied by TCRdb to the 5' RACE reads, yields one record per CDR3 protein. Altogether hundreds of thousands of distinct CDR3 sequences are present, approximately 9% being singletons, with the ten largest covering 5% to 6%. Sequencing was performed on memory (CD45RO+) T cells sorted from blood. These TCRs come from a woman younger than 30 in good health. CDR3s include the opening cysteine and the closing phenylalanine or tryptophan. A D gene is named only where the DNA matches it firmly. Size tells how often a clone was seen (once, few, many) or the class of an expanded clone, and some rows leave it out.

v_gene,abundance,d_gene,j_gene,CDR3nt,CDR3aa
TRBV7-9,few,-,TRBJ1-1,TGTGCCAGCCGACCTGAAATCAAGAACACTGAAGCTTTCTTT,CASRPEIKNTEAFF
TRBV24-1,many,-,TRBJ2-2,TGTGCCACCAGTGATTTAACCGGGGAGCTGTTTTTT,CATSDLTGELFF
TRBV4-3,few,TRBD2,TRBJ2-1,TGCGCCAGCAGCCAAGATCAGCGGGAGGGGGTGCGGTTCTTC,CASSQDQREGVRFF
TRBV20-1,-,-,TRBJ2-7,TGCAGTGCTAGACGGGGGGCCAACGAGCAGTACTTC,CSARRGANEQYF
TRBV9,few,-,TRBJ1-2,TGTGCCAGCAGCGCCGACGGGTACTATGGCTACACCTTC,CASSADGYYGYTF
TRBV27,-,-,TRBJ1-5,TGTGCCAGCAGTTTCGTGGGCAGGAATCAGCCCCAGCATTTT,CASSFVGRNQPQHF
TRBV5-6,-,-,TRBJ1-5,TGTGCCAGCAGCTCGGAACTCGCCCTAGGGCCCCAGCATTTT,CASSSELALGPQHF
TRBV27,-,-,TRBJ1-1,TGTGCCAGCACCCCGACGAACCTGAACACTGAAGCTTTCTTT,CASTPTNLNTEAFF
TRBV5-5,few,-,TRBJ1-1,TGTGCCAGCAGCCCGTTAACGAACACTGAAGCTTTCTTT,CASSPLTNTEAFF
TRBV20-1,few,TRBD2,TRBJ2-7,TGCAGTGCTAGAAAACTCTCTAGCGGGGGGGCTTACGGGCAGTACTTC,CSARKLSSGGAYGQYF
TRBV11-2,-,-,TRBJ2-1,TGTGCCAGCAGCTTTGCCACCTACAATGAGCAGTTCTTC,CASSFATYNEQFF
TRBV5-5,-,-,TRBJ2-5,TGTGCCAGCAGCCCGCACCCCCAAGAGACCCAGTACTTC,CASSPHPQETQYF
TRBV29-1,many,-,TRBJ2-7,TGCAGCCTATCGTTTGGGGCCTACGAGCAGTACTTC,CSLSFGAYEQYF
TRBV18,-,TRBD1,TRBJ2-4,TGTGCCAGCTCACCGATACGAGGGACAGGGGGCGAAAACATTCAGTACTTC,CASSPIRGTGGENIQYF
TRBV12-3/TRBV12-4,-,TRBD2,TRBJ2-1,TGTGCCAGCAGAAAGAGACTAGCAAATGAGCAGTTCTTC,CASRKRLANEQFF
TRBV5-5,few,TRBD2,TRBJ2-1,TGTGCCAGCAGCTTGTATGTTAGCGGGGCCTCCTCCTACAATGAGCAGTTCTTC,CASSLYVSGASSYNEQFF
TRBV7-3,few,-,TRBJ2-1,TGTGCCAGCAGCTCAAACCCAGGGGCTGGGGTGGGGGAGCAGTTCTTC,CASSSNPGAGVGEQFF
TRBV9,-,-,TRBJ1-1,TGTGCCAGCAGCGTAGTAGGGAAAGGGACTGAAGCTTTCTTT,CASSVVGKGTEAFF
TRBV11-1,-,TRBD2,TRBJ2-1,TGTGCCAGCAGCTATCGCGGGGGGCCTTACAATGAGCAGTTCTTC,CASSYRGGPYNEQFF
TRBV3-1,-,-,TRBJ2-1,TGTGCCAGCCTCAAGGCTCGGAGCTCCTACAATGAGCAGTTCTTC,CASLKARSSYNEQFF
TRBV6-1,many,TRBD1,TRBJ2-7,TGTGCCAGCGAGGACAGGGTCGTGGGAGAGCAGTACTTC,CASEDRVVGEQYF
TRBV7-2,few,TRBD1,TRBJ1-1,TGTGCCACCACAGGGGGCAGAGGGAACACTGAAGCTTTCTTT,CATTGGRGNTEAFF
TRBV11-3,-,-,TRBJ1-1,TGTGCCAGCAGCTTCCTTCCAAACACTGAAGCTTTCTTT,CASSFLPNTEAFF
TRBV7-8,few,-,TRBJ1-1,TGTGCCAGCAGCCAGAGAGATCGGGGTAACACTGAAGCTTTCTTT,CASSQRDRGNTEAFF
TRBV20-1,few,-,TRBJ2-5,TGCAGTGCTAGTAGGTCTGGGGAGTACCAAGAGACCCAGTACTTC,CSASRSGEYQETQYF
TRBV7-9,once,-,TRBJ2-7,TGTGCCAGCAGCTCGAACTCCCGGGACGTCGAGCAGTACTTC,CASSSNSRDVEQYF
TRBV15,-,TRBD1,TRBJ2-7,TGTGCCACCAGTTCCGGGACAGGGTACGAGCAGTACTTC,CATSSGTGYEQYF
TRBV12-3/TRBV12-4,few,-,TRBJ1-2,TGTGCCAGCAACCCGGGACTCGAGGCTTATGGCTACACCTTC,CASNPGLEAYGYTF
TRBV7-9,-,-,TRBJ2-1,TGTGCCAGCAGCTTAGAAGCGGGCGGGCAGTTCTTC,CASSLEAGGQFF
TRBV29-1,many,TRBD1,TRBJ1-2,TGCAGCGCCAGCCCTGGGACAGGGGAGTGGTATGGCTACACCTTC,CSASPGTGEWYGYTF
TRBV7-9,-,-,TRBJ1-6,TGTGCCAGCAGCTTAGCGGGCCCCCTCCACTTT,CASSLAGPLHF
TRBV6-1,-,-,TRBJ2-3,TGTGCCAGCAGTGACTTTCAAAATACGCAGTATTTT,CASSDFQNTQYF
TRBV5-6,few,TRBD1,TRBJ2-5,TGTGCCAGCAGTTCTAACCCGGACAGGGGAGGGACCCAGTACTTC,CASSSNPDRGGTQYF
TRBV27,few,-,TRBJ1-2,TGTGCCAGCAGAATAAGGGGACGTGGCTACACCTTC,CASRIRGRGYTF
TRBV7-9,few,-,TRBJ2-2,TGTGCCAGCAGACTCTCGTCGAACACCGGGGAGCTGTTTTTT,CASRLSSNTGELFF
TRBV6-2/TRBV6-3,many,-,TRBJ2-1,TGTGCCAGTCAAGAGCTGGGAGGCCCCTACAATGAGCAGTTCTTC,CASQELGGPYNEQFF
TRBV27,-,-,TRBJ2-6,TGTGCCAGCAGTTTCTCGTGGAACGGGGCCAACGTCCTGACTTTC,CASSFSWNGANVLTF
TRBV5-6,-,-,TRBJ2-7,TGTGCCAGCGGCCGGGGGATTTTCTACGAGCAGTACTTC,CASGRGIFYEQYF
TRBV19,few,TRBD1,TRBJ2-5,TGTGCCAGTAGTGCGGACAGGCATAGGACCCAGTACTTC,CASSADRHRTQYF
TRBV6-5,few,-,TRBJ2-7,TGTGCCAGCAGTTTGAGGGGACGTAACGAGCAGTACTTC,CASSLRGRNEQYF
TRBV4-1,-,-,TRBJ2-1,TGCGCCAGCAGCCAAGAACGTAGCGGAGGTAACAATGAGCAGTTCTTC,CASSQERSGGNNEQFF
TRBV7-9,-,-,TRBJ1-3,TGTGCCAGCAGCTTAGGGATCTCTGGAAACACCATATATTTT,CASSLGISGNTIYF
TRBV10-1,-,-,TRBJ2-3,TGCGCCAGCAGTGAGCGGGGGATATTCACAGATACGCAGTATTTT,CASSERGIFTDTQYF
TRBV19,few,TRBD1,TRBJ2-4,TGTGCCAGTAGTAGCTCGGGACAGCTACTAGCCAAAAACATTCAGTACTTC,CASSSSGQLLAKNIQYF
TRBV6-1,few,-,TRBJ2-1,TGTGCCAGCAGTCTGTACGCCACCGGGGAGAGTGAGCAGTTCTTC,CASSLYATGESEQFF
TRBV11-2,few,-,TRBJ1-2,TGTGCCAGCAGCTTGGCACAGGGATATGGCTACACCTTC,CASSLAQGYGYTF
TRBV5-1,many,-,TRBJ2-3,TGCGCCAGCAGCCCGACCGGGGCCGACGACCCGAAGTATTTT,CASSPTGADDPKYF
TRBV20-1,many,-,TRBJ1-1,TGCAGTGCATCCACAGGGATTACTGAAGCTTTCTTT,CSASTGITEAFF
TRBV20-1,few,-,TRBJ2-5,TGCAGTGCTGTCCCCGGGGGAAACCAAGAGACCCAGTACTTC,CSAVPGGNQETQYF
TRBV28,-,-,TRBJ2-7,TGTGCCAGCAGATCACACCGGGCGTCGGGCGAGCAGTACTTC,CASRSHRASGEQYF
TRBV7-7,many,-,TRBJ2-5,TGTGCCAGCAGCCCGTCTTTGGGGCAAGAGACCCAGTACTTC,CASSPSLGQETQYF
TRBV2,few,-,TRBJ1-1,TGTGCCAGCAACAAGGTTGGAACTGAAGCTTTCTTT,CASNKVGTEAFF
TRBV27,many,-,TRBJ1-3,TGTGCCAGCAGTTTCGGAGACCCAGGGAGGAACACCATATATTTT,CASSFGDPGRNTIYF
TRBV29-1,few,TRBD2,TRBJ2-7,TGCAGCATAACTGGACTAGATGAATACGAGCAGTACTTC,CSITGLDEYEQYF
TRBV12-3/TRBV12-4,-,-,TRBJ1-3,TGTGCCAGCAGGCCGGTCGTCTCTGGAAACACCATATATTTT,CASRPVVSGNTIYF
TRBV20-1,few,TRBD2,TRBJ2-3,TGCAGTGCTAGCGAGCGGGAAATAGATACGCAGTATTTT,CSASEREIDTQYF
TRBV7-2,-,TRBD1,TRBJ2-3,TGTGCCAGCAGCCTCCGGACAGGGGGTGACACAGATACGCAGTATTTT,CASSLRTGGDTDTQYF
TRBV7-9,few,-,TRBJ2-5,TGTGCCAGCAGCCGGTGGACTCAACAAGAGACCCAGTACTTC,CASSRWTQQETQYF
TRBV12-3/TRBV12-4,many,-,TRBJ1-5,TGTGCCAGCAGACAGCACTTTCAGCCCCAGCATTTT,CASRQHFQPQHF